Presented here are 2 T cell receptor beta chains from one specimen sequenced in a study of T cell repertoires in cytomegalovirus infection. TCRdb re-called the reads through MiXCR, storing one row per CDR3 protein. The sample lists approximately 630,000 distinct CDR3 sequences; 24% were seen once. Sequencing was carried out using CD8+ T cells from PBMCs. All receptors derive from a human donor in good health (CMV status not recorded). Some clones in this sample may be carry-over from other donors' samples.

The CDR3 bases are TGCAGCGTAGTAACGGGACAGACGGGATACGAGCAGTACTTC. It yields the protein CSVVTGQTGYEQYF. The chain recombines TRBV29-1 with TRBJ2-7; 7 bases are shared with TRBD1. Trimming cost V 6 bases and J 4 bases; bases outside gene matches: 12. CDR1 is SQVTM, CDR2 ANQGSEA, per germline. This CDR3 region has 14 residues.

In this sample, this clonotype turned up a few times. V is TRBV12-3 or TRBV12-4 and J is TRBJ2-1, with D possibly being TRBD2 (5 bases). Between the trimmed V and J ends, which lost 3 bases and 0 bases, there was a span of 6 bases. The CDR3 totals 14 residues. DNA for the CDR3: TGTGCCAGCAGTTTCGGGAACTCCTACAATGAGCAGTTCTTC. Translated: CASSFGNSYNEQFF.